The 23 T cell receptor beta chains listed next were all sequenced from one sample in a study of blood T cell repertoires in COVID-19. Clones were sequenced by immunoSEQ multiplex PCR, and TCRdb holds only the in-frame ones, with some missing. The sample contains approximately 330,000 clones, 90% of which appear only once. Sequencing used peripheral blood. The source of these receptors is a woman aged 40 to 50 with COVID-19, enrolled during active disease.

The gene calls are TRBV19 and TRBJ1-4; possible D gene TRBD1, 6 bases. The CDR3 loop spans 13 amino acids. Trimming shortened V by 4 bases and J by 5 bases, and 8 bases separated the two germline ends. Germline CDR1 is LNHDA and CDR2 is SQIVND (reference sequence). CDR3 amino acids: CASSRDRNEKLFF. The CDR3 DNA sequence: TGTGCCAGTAGTAGAGACAGGAATGAAAAACTGTTTTTT.

The chain employs TRBV28 and TRBJ1-1; no definite D call. Trimming took 5 bases from V and 1 from J, leaving 8 bases between them. The CDR3 has 13 residues. In germline, CDR1 is MDHEN, CDR2 SYDVKM. The CDR3 reads CASSPTTNTEAFF. In DNA, the CDR3 is TGTGCCAGCAGTCCGACTACGAACACTGAAGCTTTCTTT.

This chain joins TRBV27 and TRBJ1-5; unclear D gene. The CDR3 covers 14 residues. Germline CDR1 MNHEY, CDR2 SMNVEV (reference sequence). The V gene lost 6 bases and the J gene lost 4 bases, with 13 bases spanning the gap. This chain's CDR3 is CASSLGADNQPQHF. The CDR3 DNA sequence: TGTGCCAGCAGCCTGGGAGCAGATAATCAGCCCCAGCATTTT.

The CDR3 bases are TGTGCCACCAGCAGGGCTGTCGGAGCGGGAGGGCCCTATGAGCAGTTCTTC. Translation gives CATSRAVGAGGPYEQFF. This sequence joins TRBV15 and TRBJ2-1, with TRBD2 matching over 10 bases. The CDR3 totals 17 residues. V shed 3 bases, J shed 8 bases, and the junction held 13 bases outside the gene matches. Looked up from germline, CDR1 is LNHNV and CDR2 is YYDKDF (reference sequence).

The chain recombines TRBV4-1 with TRBJ1-4; tentatively, D is TRBD1 (5 bases). The CDR3 covers 13 residues. Trimming pared 6 bases from V and 5 bases from J, leaving 10 bases between. Germline V gives CDR1 MGHRA, CDR2 YSYEKL. The CDR3 DNA sequence: TGCGCCAGCAGTCGTGGGGGGAATGAAAAACTGTTTTTT. This gives the protein CASSRGGNEKLFF.

This chain links TRBV6-2 or TRBV6-3 with TRBJ1-5; tentatively, D is TRBD1 (6 bases). The CDR3 runs 16 residues. The germline CDR1 and CDR2 sequences are MNHEY and SVGEGT. V dropped 2 bases and J dropped 4 bases, with 15 bases sitting between them. The CDR3 DNA follows: TGTGCCAGCAGTTACCCCGGCCGGACAGATAATCAGCCCCAGCATTTT. It translates to CASSYPGRTDNQPQHF.

This clone was found once. The chain recombines TRBV11-2 with TRBJ2-5; perhaps TRBD2 as D (5 bases). Germline assignment: CDR1 SGHAT and CDR2 FQNNGV. The ends were cut back, 5 bases at V and 4 bases at J, with 8 bases in the middle. The CDR3 is 12 amino acids. The CDR3 DNA sequence: TGTGCCAGCAGCAGCGGTCGAGAGACCCAGTACTTC. Translation: CASSSGRETQYF.

V usage is TRBV5-1 and J usage is TRBJ1-5; maybe TRBD1 (6 bases). CDR1 SGHRS and CDR2 YFSETQ come from the germline V gene. Trimming took off 4 bases at V and 5 bases at J, with 10 bases between the two ends. The CDR3 sequence is 13 residues long. CDR3 DNA: TGCGCCAGCAGCCTGGGGGGCCATCAGCCCCAGCATTTT. As protein: CASSLGGHQPQHF.

The V and J genes are TRBV18 and TRBJ2-1; no clear D. Trimming left V 3 bases short and J 3 bases short, with 6 bases between. This CDR3 spans 13 amino acids. CDR1 and CDR2 from the germline V gene are KGHSH and LQKENI. The CDR3 loop is CASSPTYYNEQFF. The DNA of the CDR3 is TGTGCCAGCTCACCGACATACTACAATGAGCAGTTCTTC.

V usage is TRBV3-1 (or the pseudogene TRBV3-2) and J usage is TRBJ2-5; D is possibly TRBD2 (6 bases). From germline, CDR1 is LGHDT and CDR2 YNNKEL (reference sequence). Deletions cut 4 bases from V and 5 bases from J, with 17 bases between. The CDR3 loop spans 15 amino acids. CDR3 DNA: TGTGCCAGCAGCCTCCGGGCCCTAGCGAGGGAGACCCAGTACTTC. The encoded protein is CASSLRALARETQYF.

In this sample, this clone turned up a few times. This chain joins TRBV11-3 and TRBJ1-6; D unresolved. From germline, CDR1 is SGHNT and CDR2 YENEEA. The CDR3 spans 16 residues. Trimming took 0 bases from V and 10 from J, leaving 16 bases between them. As DNA, the CDR3 is TGTGCCAGCAGCTTAGATATAGCCCTATTTTACTCACCCCTCCACTTT. Its translation is CASSLDIALFYSPLHF.

This clone has only a few counts. The rearrangement uses TRBV7-9 and TRBJ1-3; D gene unclear. Per germline, CDR1 SEHNR and CDR2 FQNEAQ (reference sequence). V lost 5 bases and J 3 bases, leaving 11 bases between the germline ends. There are 14 residues in the CDR3. The CDR3 region is CASSPNRVGNTIYF. DNA for the CDR3: TGTGCCAGCAGCCCAAATCGGGTTGGAAACACCATATATTTT.

The chain has TRBV29-1 and TRBJ1-5; D unclear. This CDR3 region has 15 residues. Germline V gene sequence: CDR1 SQVTM, CDR2 ANQGSEA. V lost 4 bases and J 2 bases, leaving 15 bases between the germline ends. The CDR3 nucleotides are TGCAGCGTTGCGGACGGACTATTAGGCAATCAGCCCCAGCATTTT. Protein: CSVADGLLGNQPQHF. Using reference TRBV29-1 and TRBJ1-5 for the parts outside the CDR3, the full variable domain is SAVISQKPSRDICQRGTSLTIQCQVDSQVTMMFWYRQQPGQSLTLIATANQGSEATYESGFVIDKFPISRPNLTFSTLTVSNMSPEDSSIYLCSVADGLLGNQPQHFGDGTRLSIL.

The chain combines TRBV28 with TRBJ1-3; the match to TRBD1 covers 7 bases. Trimming at V came to 6 bases and at J to 4 bases, leaving 12 bases not matched to a gene. Germline V gene sequence: CDR1 MDHEN, CDR2 SYDVKM. The CDR3 runs 16 residues. CDR3 coding DNA: TGTGCCAGCAGCCTCCTAAAAGGGGGCTCAGGAAACACCATATATTTT. Amino acid sequence: CASSLLKGGSGNTIYF.

A single count supports this clone. This chain joins TRBV10-3 and TRBJ2-7; 8 bases match TRBD1. The CDR3 has 16 amino acids. Per the germline V gene, CDR1 is ENHRY and CDR2 is SYGVKD. V lost 0 bases to trimming and J lost 1 base; unmatched junction nucleotides: 5. The CDR3 DNA is TGTGCCATCAGTGAGTCCCGGGACAGGAATTCCTACGAGCAGTACTTC. Its protein product is CAISESRDRNSYEQYF.

In DNA, the CDR3 is TGTGCCAGCAGTTTAGTAGGACACAGGGAAGCTTTCTTT. Its protein product is CASSLVGHREAFF. V usage is TRBV28 and J usage is TRBJ1-1; maybe TRBD1 (5 bases). This CDR3 is built from 13 residues. The V and J ends lost 2 bases and 8 bases respectively, with 12 bases between them. Germline V lookup: CDR1 MDHEN, CDR2 SYDVKM.

This clone has just one count. This sequence joins TRBV11-2 and TRBJ1-5; D not certain. V dropped 1 base and J dropped 5 bases, with 6 bases sitting between them. CDR3 size: 13 residues. The V gene's germline CDR1 is SGHAT and CDR2 FQNNGV. CDR3 region: CASSLGLDQPQHF. DNA for the CDR3: TGTGCCAGCAGCTTAGGGCTCGATCAGCCCCAGCATTTT.

This chain joins TRBV7-2 and TRBJ2-3, with 10 bases lining up with TRBD2. This CDR3 contains 17 residues. CDR1 is SGHTA and CDR2 is FQGNSA in the germline V gene. The J segment lost 3 bases and the V segment lost 1 base, leaving 7 bases of the junction unmatched. CDR3 in amino acids: CASSLVGASGSTDTQYF. As DNA, the CDR3 is TGTGCCAGCAGCTTAGTAGGGGCTAGCGGGAGTACAGATACGCAGTATTTT.

The V and J genes are TRBV13 and TRBJ2-1, with 7 bases that match TRBD2. The V and J ends lost 5 bases and 9 bases, in that order; junction bases with no gene match: 10. There are 14 residues in the CDR3. Germline V CDR1 and CDR2: PRHDT, FYEKMQ (reference sequence). DNA of the CDR3: TGTGCCAGCAGCAAAGGCACTAGCGTGGGTGAGCAGTTCTTC. Translation gives CASSKGTSVGEQFF.

The chain couples TRBV29-1 to TRBJ2-7, with 7 bases that match TRBD1. The CDR3 loop spans 12 amino acids. CDR1 and CDR2 from the germline V gene are SQVTM and ANQGSEA. V was pared by 6 bases and J by 5 bases, with 7 bases of the junction left unmatched. CDR3 residues: CSVVQGSDEQYF. The CDR3 DNA reads TGCAGCGTAGTACAGGGGAGCGACGAGCAGTACTTC.

The J gene is TRBJ1-5, the V gene TRBV6-2 or TRBV6-3; tentatively, D is TRBD1 (5 bases). V was pared by 6 bases and J by 1 base, with 19 bases between. CDR1 is MNHEY and CDR2 is SVGEGT in the germline V gene. This CDR3 is 17 amino acids long. CDR3 residues: CASSSYTVRASNQPQHF. CDR3 sequence (DNA): TGTGCCAGCAGCTCCTATACTGTCAGGGCGAGCAATCAGCCCCAGCATTTT.

Here the CDR3 DNA reads TGTGCCAGCAGCCCCCGGGGCGGGAGGGGATCCTACGAGCAGTACTTC. It specifies CASSPRGGRGSYEQYF. The chain uses TRBV5-4 and TRBJ2-7, with TRBD2 matching 9 bases. Germline V gives CDR1 SGHNT, CDR2 YYREEE (reference sequence). J was trimmed by 1 base and V by 4 bases; bases with no gene match: 9. The CDR3 has 16 residues.

This clone was found once. The chain uses TRBV11-3 and TRBJ2-1, with TRBD2 matching over 11 bases. This CDR3 region has 16 residues. Trimming cost V 0 bases and J 7 bases; bases outside gene matches: 5. CDR1 and CDR2 from the germline V gene are SGHNT and YENEEA. CDR3 loop: CASSLEGSGRGNEQFF. The CDR3 DNA reads as TGTGCCAGCAGCTTAGAGGGTAGCGGGAGGGGTAATGAGCAGTTCTTC.